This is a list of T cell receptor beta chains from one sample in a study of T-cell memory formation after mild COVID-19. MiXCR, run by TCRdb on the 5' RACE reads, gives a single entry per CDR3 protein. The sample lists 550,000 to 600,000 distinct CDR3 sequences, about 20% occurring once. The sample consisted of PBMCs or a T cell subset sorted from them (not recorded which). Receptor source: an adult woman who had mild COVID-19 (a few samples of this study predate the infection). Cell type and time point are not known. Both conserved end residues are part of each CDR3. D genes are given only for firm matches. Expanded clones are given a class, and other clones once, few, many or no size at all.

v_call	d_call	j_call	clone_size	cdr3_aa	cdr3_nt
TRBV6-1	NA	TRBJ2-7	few	CATNYNRGGYEQYF	TGTGCCACCAATTATAACAGGGGGGGATACGAGCAGTACTTC
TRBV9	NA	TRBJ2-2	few	CASSVYSEPKNTGELFF	TGTGCCAGCAGCGTATACAGCGAACCTAAAAACACCGGGGAGCTGTTTTTT
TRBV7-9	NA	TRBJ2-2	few	CASSWSRDGGELFF	TGTGCCAGCAGCTGGAGCCGGGATGGCGGGGAGCTGTTTTTT
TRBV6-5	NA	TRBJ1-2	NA	CASSLGQHYGYTF	TGTGCCAGCAGTTTGGGACAACACTATGGCTACACCTTC
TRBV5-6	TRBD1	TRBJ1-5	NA	CASSPWFGLNRGSQPQHF	TGTGCCAGCAGCCCCTGGTTCGGACTAAACAGGGGTAGCCAGCCCCAGCATTTT
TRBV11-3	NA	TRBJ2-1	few	CASSRVESSYNEQFF	TGTGCCAGCAGCCGAGTCGAAAGCTCCTACAATGAGCAGTTCTTC
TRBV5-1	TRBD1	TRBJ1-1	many	CASSPGTGDTEAFF	TGCGCCAGCAGCCCCGGGACAGGGGACACTGAAGCTTTCTTT
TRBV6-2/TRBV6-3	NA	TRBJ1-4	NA	CASSPSGGKLFF	TGTGCCAGCAGCCCCTCGGGGGGAAAACTGTTTTTT
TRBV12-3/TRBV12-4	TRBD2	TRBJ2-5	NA	CASSPLGGKLGLPVETQYF	TGTGCCAGCAGCCCCCTTGGGGGGAAGCTGGGACTACCTGTTGAGACCCAGTACTTC
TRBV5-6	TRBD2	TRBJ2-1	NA	CASSLVSGGAYNEQFF	TGTGCCAGCAGCTTGGTGAGCGGGGGTGCCTACAATGAGCAGTTCTTC
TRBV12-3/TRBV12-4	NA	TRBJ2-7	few	CASRHNYEQYF	TGTGCCAGCAGGCACAACTACGAGCAGTACTTC
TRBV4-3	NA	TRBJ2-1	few	CASSQEGGYNEQFF	TGCGCCAGCAGCCAAGAGGGAGGCTACAATGAGCAGTTCTTC
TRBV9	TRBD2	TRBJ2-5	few	CASSLAGGKGETQYF	TGTGCCAGCAGTCTAGCGGGAGGGAAGGGAGAGACCCAGTACTTC
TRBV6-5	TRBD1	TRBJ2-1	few	CASSYSPIQGVSSYNEQFF	TGTGCCAGCAGTTACTCTCCGATACAGGGGGTCAGCTCCTACAATGAGCAGTTCTTC
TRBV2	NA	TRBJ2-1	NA	CASRRLSSYNEQFF	TGTGCCAGCAGACGGCTAAGCTCCTACAATGAGCAGTTCTTC
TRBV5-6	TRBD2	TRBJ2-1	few	CASSLRLAGINSSYNEQFF	TGTGCCAGCAGCTTGCGGCTAGCGGGAATCAATAGCTCCTACAATGAGCAGTTCTTC